The 21 T cell receptor beta chains presented below share a single source sample, sequenced in a study of prognosis after radiotherapy for stage I lung cancer. The authors amplified TCR beta CDR3 from genomic DNA using two-round multiplex PCR. It was primers specific to each TRBV and TRBJ gene that first-round PCR used. TCRdb ran MiXCR on the multiplex PCR reads and lists one entry per CDR3 protein. The sample has fewer than 20,000 distinct CDR3 sequences; around 42% are singletons. Material: PBMCs, obtained before or after stereotactic body radiation therapy (not recorded which). The receptors come from a donor of 50 years or more with non-small cell lung cancer.

Regarding this clonotype: A read error is possible here, since a much larger clone lies one base away. V is TRBV20-1 and J is TRBJ2-3; D ambiguous. CDR1 and CDR2 (germline): DFQATT, SNEGSKA (reference sequence). This CDR3 region has 14 residues. CDR3 nucleotide sequence: TGCAGTGCTGGAGATCCGGTTAACACAGATACGCAGTATTTT. Residues: CSAGDPVNTDTQYF.

Judged by abundance, this clonotype is medium-sized. This sequence joins TRBV6-1 and TRBJ2-1; the match to TRBD1 covers 7 bases. Per the germline V gene, CDR1 is MNHNS and CDR2 is SASEGT. This CDR3 spans 13 amino acids. V gave up 6 bases and J gave up 9 bases; unmatched junction bases: 8. The CDR3 region is CASRLSTGSEQFF. The CDR3 nucleotides are TGTGCCAGCAGGCTATCGACAGGGAGTGAGCAGTTCTTC.

This clonotype was seen at least ten times. The chain recombines TRBV3-1 with TRBJ1-2, with D possibly matching TRBD1 (5 bases). The CDR3 is made up of 12 amino acids. The germline V gene has CDR1 LGHDT and CDR2 YNNKEL (reference sequence). V lost 1 base and J 8 bases, leaving 8 bases between the germline ends. CDR3 sequence: CASSQAQGGYTF. Here the CDR3 DNA reads TGTGCCAGCAGCCAAGCCCAGGGCGGCTACACCTTC.

This clonotype was seen at least ten times. This chain joins TRBV5-1 and TRBJ1-1, with 8 nucleotides matching TRBD1. Germline CDR1 and CDR2: SGHRS and YFSETQ. This CDR3 is 16 amino acids long. J lost 2 bases, V lost 0 bases, and 6 bases had no gene match. The CDR3 sequence is CASSLVTGGGNTEAFF. In nucleotides, the CDR3 is TGCGCCAGCAGCTTGGTTACAGGGGGGGGCAACACTGAAGCTTTCTTT. Full variable domain (outside the CDR3, taken from reference TRBV5-1 and TRBJ1-1): KAGVTQTPRYLIKTRGQQVTLSCSPISGHRSVSWYQQTPGQGLQFLFEYFSETQRNKGNFPGRFSGRQFSNSRSEMNVSTLELGDSALYLCASSLVTGGGNTEAFFGQGTRLTVV.

The chain combines TRBV5-1 with TRBJ1-2, with TRBD1 matching 7 bases. Germline CDR1 reads SGHRS; CDR2 reads YFSETQ. The junction had 12 bases not matched to a gene; V was cut back by 6 bases and J by 7 bases. This CDR3 has 14 residues. The CDR3 is CASTLQGTPSGYTF. As DNA, the CDR3 is TGCGCCAGCACCCTACAGGGGACTCCTAGTGGCTACACCTTC.

This clonotype was picked up many times. The chain joins TRBV20-1 to TRBJ2-3, with 7 bases matching TRBD2. The CDR3 loop spans 16 amino acids. CDR1 and CDR2 from the germline V gene are DFQATT and SNEGSKA (reference sequence). Trimming at V came to 6 bases and at J to 2 bases, leaving 14 bases not matched to a gene. The CDR3 bases are TGCAGTGCCACACCAGAGACTAGCTACTACACAGATACGCAGTATTTT. Its translation is CSATPETSYYTDTQYF.

The table lists this clonotype with many counts. V and J are TRBV14 and TRBJ2-7; D might be TRBD2 (5 bases). There are 14 residues in the CDR3. The V gene's germline CDR1 is SGHDN and CDR2 FVKESK. V dropped 3 bases and J dropped 3 bases, with 12 bases sitting between them. The CDR3 sequence: CASSQGFGDYEQYF. The CDR3 DNA reads TGTGCCAGCAGCCAGGGGTTCGGGGACTACGAGCAGTACTTC.

Relative to its sample, this clonotype is medium-sized. The V call is TRBV28, the J call TRBJ1-6; D not resolved. Germline assignment: CDR1 MDHEN and CDR2 SYDVKM. The V gene lost 7 bases and the J gene lost 7 bases, with 14 bases spanning the gap. The CDR3 totals 14 residues. The CDR3 is CASTSWALNSPLHF. The CDR3 coding sequence is TGTGCCAGCACCTCCTGGGCCCTAAATTCACCCCTCCACTTT.

Points on this clonotype: A far larger clone differs by one base, so this is likely a read error. This chain links TRBV28 with TRBJ2-5, with a tentative D call TRBD1 (6 bases). The J call could be wrong; TRBJ2-1 is a better fit for the DNA end. Germline V gene data show CDR1 as MDHEN and CDR2 as SYDVKM. CDR3 length equals 15 residues. DNA of the CDR3: TGTGCCAGCAGTCAGAGCGTGGGGGCTGGTAATGAGCAGTTCTTC. It is translated as CASSQSVGAGNEQFF.

The chain has TRBV28 and TRBJ1-2; D is ambiguous. Germline assignment: CDR1 MDHEN and CDR2 SYDVKM. This CDR3 region has 15 residues. V shed 7 bases and J shed 7 bases, with 22 bases lying between them. The CDR3 reads CASTPFETDLTGYTF. The DNA of the CDR3 is TGTGCCAGCACCCCCTTTGAGACGGACCTTACTGGCTACACCTTC.

A word on this clonotype: A read error may account for a junction end that differs from germline. This sequence joins TRBV6-1 and TRBJ1-2; TRBD1 matches 8 bases. In germline, CDR1 is MNHNS, CDR2 SASEGT. The CDR3 loop spans 15 amino acids. The CDR3 is CASSIIGTGLYVYTF. The CDR3 DNA follows: TGTGCCAGCAGTATAATCGGGACAGGCCTATATGTCTACACCTTC.

A remark on this clonotype: A far larger clone is only one base removed, so a read error is likely. The rearrangement joins TRBV6-4 to TRBJ1-6; 8 nucleotides match TRBD1. The V and J ends lost 7 bases and 13 bases, in that order; junction bases with no gene match: 9. Germline CDR1 MRHNA, CDR2 SNTAGT. The CDR3 consists of 13 residues. For the CDR3, the DNA is TGTGCCAGCAACGTGGACAGGGTTACTCCCCTCCACTTT. It specifies CASNVDRVTPLHF.

This clonotype was seen at least ten times. The chain is built from TRBV2 and TRBJ2-2; no firm D call. V was pared by 7 bases and J by 2 bases, with 17 bases between. CDR1 is SNHLY and CDR2 is FYNNEI in the germline V gene. This CDR3 comprises 16 residues. CDR3 bases: TGTGCCAGCAACCTAGGGCACACCTTTAACACCGGGGAGCTGTTTTTT. Translated: CASNLGHTFNTGELFF.

This clonotype was seen ten or more times. The gene calls are TRBV10-3 and TRBJ1-2; 10 nucleotides align to TRBD1. Germline V lookup: CDR1 ENHRY, CDR2 SYGVKD. This CDR3 has 16 amino acids. The V segment lost 10 bases and the J segment 4 bases; nucleotides outside the gene matches: 15. The chain's CDR3 is CATKVGGQGTPYGYTF. CDR3 sequence (DNA): TGTGCCACAAAGGTTGGGGGACAGGGGACCCCCTATGGCTACACCTTC.

This clonotype is termed medium-sized. The J gene is TRBJ2-3, the V gene TRBV11-2; D might be TRBD2 (5 bases). This CDR3 contains 15 residues. Trimming took off 3 bases at V and 2 bases at J, with 12 bases between the two ends. Germline loops: CDR1 SGHAT, CDR2 FQNNGV. DNA of the CDR3: TGTGCCAGCAGCTTTGGGGAGAGGAACACAGATACGCAGTATTTT. Translation gives CASSFGERNTDTQYF.

Worth noting for this clonotype: This probably arose from a read error, given a far larger clone one base away. The chain links TRBV6-1 to TRBJ2-3; 7 bases are a match to TRBD2. Germline CDR1 and CDR2: MNHNS and SASEGT. The CDR3 contains 15 residues. The CDR3 DNA sequence: TGTGCCTGCAGTGACTCTGCGGGGGGCACAGATACGCAGTATTTT. This codes for CACSDSAGGTDTQYF.

The J gene is TRBJ1-6, the V gene TRBV6-1; D ambiguous. This CDR3 spans 16 amino acids. The V end was cut by 0 bases, the J end by 0 bases, with 6 bases between. Per the germline V gene, CDR1 is MNHNS and CDR2 is SASEGT. The CDR3 sequence is CASSEAYNSYNSPLHF. CDR3 DNA sequence: TGTGCCAGCAGTGAAGCCTACAACTCCTATAATTCACCCCTCCACTTT.

This clonotype is judged medium-sized. The J gene is TRBJ1-2, the V gene TRBV12-3 or TRBV12-4; D unresolved. The CDR3 covers 14 residues. The V gene lost 5 bases and the J gene lost 0 bases, with 10 bases spanning the gap. The CDR3 DNA reads as TGTGCCAGCAGTCGGTCAAGAGCTAACTATGGCTACACCTTC. It is translated as CASSRSRANYGYTF.

The V gene is TRBV29-1, the J gene TRBJ1-2; D is undetermined. Trimming removed 3 bases from V and 5 bases from J, with 4 bases in between. CDR1 and CDR2 (germline): SQVTM, ANQGSEA. The CDR3 consists of 10 residues. The CDR3 bases are TGCAGCGTTGACGAATATGGCTACACCTTC. Its translation is CSVDEYGYTF.

A note on this clonotype: A much bigger clone sits one base away, suggesting this may be a read error. The rearrangement links TRBV20-1 to TRBJ2-6, with D tentatively TRBD2 (6 bases). The CDR3 extends over 18 amino acids. Germline loops: CDR1 DFQATT, CDR2 SNEGSKA (reference sequence). V was shortened by 4 bases and J by 1 base, with 20 bases between the two germline ends. In nucleotides, the CDR3 is TGCAGTGCTATAGACCCTCGGACGGCGGGGTCTGGGGCCAACGTCCTGACTTTC. Translated: CSAIDPRTAGSGANVLTF.

This clonotype was counted at least ten times. The chain uses TRBV10-2 and TRBJ1-6; D is undetermined. V was cut by 0 bases and J by 14 bases, with 17 bases left in between. CDR1 is WSHSY and CDR2 is SAAADI in the germline V gene. There are 15 residues in the CDR3. The CDR3 protein is CASSESFRTLGALHF. The CDR3 DNA reads TGCGCCAGCAGTGAGTCTTTTAGGACCCTGGGTGCCCTCCACTTT.